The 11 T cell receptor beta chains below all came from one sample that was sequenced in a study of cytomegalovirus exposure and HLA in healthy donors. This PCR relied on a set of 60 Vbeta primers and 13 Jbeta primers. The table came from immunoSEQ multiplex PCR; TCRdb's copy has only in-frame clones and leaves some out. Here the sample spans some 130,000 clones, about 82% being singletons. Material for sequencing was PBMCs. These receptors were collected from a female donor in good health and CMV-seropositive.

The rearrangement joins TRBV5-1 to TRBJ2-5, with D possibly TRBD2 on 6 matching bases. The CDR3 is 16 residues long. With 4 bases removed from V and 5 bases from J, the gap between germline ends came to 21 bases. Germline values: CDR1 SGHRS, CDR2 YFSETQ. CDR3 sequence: CASSLRGGSGMETQYF. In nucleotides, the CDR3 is TGCGCCAGCAGCCTAAGAGGAGGGTCCGGGATGGAGACCCAGTACTTC.

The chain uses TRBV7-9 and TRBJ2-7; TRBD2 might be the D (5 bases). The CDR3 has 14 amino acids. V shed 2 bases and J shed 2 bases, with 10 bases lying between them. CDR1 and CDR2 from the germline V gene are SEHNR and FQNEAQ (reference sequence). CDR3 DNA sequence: TGTGCCAGCAGCTTATTCGACGGGGCCTACGAGCAGTACTTC. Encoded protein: CASSLFDGAYEQYF.

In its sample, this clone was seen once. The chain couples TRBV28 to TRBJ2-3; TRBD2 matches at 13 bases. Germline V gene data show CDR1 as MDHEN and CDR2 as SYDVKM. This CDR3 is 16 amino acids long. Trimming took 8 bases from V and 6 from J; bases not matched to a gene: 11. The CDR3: CASGDSGTSGTDTQYF. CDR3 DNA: TGTGCCAGCGGTGATTCCGGGACTAGCGGGACGGATACGCAGTATTTT.

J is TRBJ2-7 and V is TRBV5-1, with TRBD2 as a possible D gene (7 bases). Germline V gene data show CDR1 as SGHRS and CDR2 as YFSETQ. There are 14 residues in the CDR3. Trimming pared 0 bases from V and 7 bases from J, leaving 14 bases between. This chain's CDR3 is CASSLGTGRGEQYF. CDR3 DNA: TGCGCCAGCAGCTTGGGCACAGGGAGGGGAGAGCAGTACTTC.

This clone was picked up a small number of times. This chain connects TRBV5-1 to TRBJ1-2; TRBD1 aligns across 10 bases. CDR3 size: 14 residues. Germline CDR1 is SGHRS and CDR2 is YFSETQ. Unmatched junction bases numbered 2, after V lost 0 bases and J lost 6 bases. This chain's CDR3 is CASSLGGTGDGYTF. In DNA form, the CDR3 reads TGCGCCAGCAGCTTGGGAGGGACAGGGGATGGCTACACCTTC.

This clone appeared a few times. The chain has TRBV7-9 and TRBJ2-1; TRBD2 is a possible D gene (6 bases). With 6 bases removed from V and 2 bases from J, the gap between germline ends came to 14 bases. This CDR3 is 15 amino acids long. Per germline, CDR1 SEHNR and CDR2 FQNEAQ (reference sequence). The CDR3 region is CASRPSSVTYNEQFF. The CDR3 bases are TGTGCCAGCAGACCTTCTAGCGTTACCTACAATGAGCAGTTCTTC.

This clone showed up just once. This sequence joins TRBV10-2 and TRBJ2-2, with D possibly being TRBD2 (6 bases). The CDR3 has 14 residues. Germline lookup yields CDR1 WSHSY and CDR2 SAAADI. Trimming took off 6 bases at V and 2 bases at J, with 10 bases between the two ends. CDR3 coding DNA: TGCGCCAGCAGCCGGGAGAGAAACACCGGGGAGCTGTTTTTT. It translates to CASSRERNTGELFF.

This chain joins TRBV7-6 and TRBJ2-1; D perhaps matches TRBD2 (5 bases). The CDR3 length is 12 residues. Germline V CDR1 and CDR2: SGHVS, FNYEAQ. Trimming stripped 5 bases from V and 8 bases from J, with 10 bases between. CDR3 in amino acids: CASSADWDEQFF. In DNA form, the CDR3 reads TGTGCCAGCAGCGCGGACTGGGATGAGCAGTTCTTC.

The CDR3 region has the DNA TGTGCCAGCAGTCTGACAGATCTCTATGGCTACACCTTC. This codes for CASSLTDLYGYTF. This chain connects TRBV28 to TRBJ1-2, with D perhaps TRBD1 (5 bases). CDR3 length: 13 amino acids. Trimming took 5 bases from V and 4 from J, leaving 11 bases between them. Germline lookup yields CDR1 MDHEN and CDR2 SYDVKM.

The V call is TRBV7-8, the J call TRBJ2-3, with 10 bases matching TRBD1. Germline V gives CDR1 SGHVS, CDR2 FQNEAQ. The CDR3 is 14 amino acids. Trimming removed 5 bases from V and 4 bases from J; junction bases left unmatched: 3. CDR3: CASSRGQGADTQYF. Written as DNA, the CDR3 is TGTGCCAGCAGCAGAGGACAGGGGGCAGATACGCAGTATTTT.

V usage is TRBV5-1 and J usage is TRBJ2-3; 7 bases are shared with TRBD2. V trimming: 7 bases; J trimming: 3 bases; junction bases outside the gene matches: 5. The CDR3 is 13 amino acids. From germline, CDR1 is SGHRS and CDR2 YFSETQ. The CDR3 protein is CASRLAITDTQYF. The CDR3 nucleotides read TGCGCCAGCCGACTAGCTATTACAGATACGCAGTATTTT.